What follows are 23 T cell receptor beta chains derived from one specimen sequenced in a study of cytomegalovirus exposure and HLA in healthy donors. Both 60 Vbeta primers and 13 Jbeta primers went into the PCR. Repertoires were generated with immunoSEQ multiplex PCR, while TCRdb's copy carries only in-frame clones and drops some. The data contain around 170,000 clones, over 70% of them singletons. Sequencing was carried out using PBMCs. The receptors stem from a man aged 50-60 years in good health and CMV-seronegative.

The V call is TRBV19, the J call TRBJ2-3; no definite D call. The V gene lost 4 bases and the J gene lost 4 bases, with 9 bases spanning the gap. The CDR3 has 13 amino acids. Germline V gene data show CDR1 as LNHDA and CDR2 as SQIVND (reference sequence). The CDR3, as DNA: TGTGCCAGTAGTAAGCTAGGCGCAGATACGCAGTATTTT. Encoded protein: CASSKLGADTQYF.

The chain couples TRBV4-1 to TRBJ2-5, with 7 bases that match TRBD1. V was clipped by 1 base and J by 4 bases; unmatched bases: 9. Germline V gene lookup returns CDR1 MGHRA and CDR2 YSYEKL. This CDR3 spans 16 amino acids. CDR3 DNA: TGCGCCAGCAGCCAAGTCCTCGCGACAGGGTTAGAGACCCAGTACTTC. It is translated as CASSQVLATGLETQYF.

The rearrangement links TRBV7-9 to TRBJ2-5; 7 nucleotides line up with TRBD1. Looked up from germline, CDR1 is SEHNR and CDR2 is FQNEAQ (reference sequence). V was clipped by 5 bases and J by 5 bases; unmatched bases: 8. The CDR3 extends over 14 amino acids. The CDR3 is CASSRRQGGETQYF. In DNA, the CDR3 is TGTGCCAGCAGCCGACGACAGGGCGGGGAGACCCAGTACTTC.

This clone was seen a handful of times. V gene TRBV5-1 combines with J gene TRBJ1-2, with TRBD1 as a possible D gene (5 bases). This CDR3 spans 16 amino acids. Germline CDR1 is SGHRS and CDR2 is YFSETQ. Between the trimmed V and J ends, which lost 6 bases and 2 bases, there was a span of 20 bases. CDR3 protein: CASKRGPMGGNYGYTF. CDR3 nucleotide sequence: TGCGCCAGCAAGAGGGGCCCTATGGGGGGGAACTATGGCTACACCTTC. Using reference TRBV5-1 and TRBJ1-2 for the parts outside the CDR3, the full variable domain is KAGVTQTPRYLIKTRGQQVTLSCSPISGHRSVSWYQQTPGQGLQFLFEYFSETQRNKGNFPGRFSGRQFSNSRSEMNVSTLELGDSALYLCASKRGPMGGNYGYTFGSGTRLTVV.

The chain uses TRBV18 and TRBJ2-1; D possibly corresponds to TRBD1 (6 bases). V was pared by 2 bases and J by 1 base, with 15 bases between. CDR3 length equals 17 residues. CDR1 and CDR2 (germline): KGHSH, LQKENI. DNA for the CDR3: TGTGCCAGCTCACCAATCTCAGGGGAATCATCCTACAATGAGCAGTTCTTC. This encodes CASSPISGESSYNEQFF.

The gene calls are TRBV5-1 and TRBJ1-4; D gene unclear. V dropped 0 bases and J dropped 7 bases, with 13 bases sitting between them. Per germline, CDR1 SGHRS and CDR2 YFSETQ. The CDR3 runs to 15 residues. Here the CDR3 reads CASSLVDPAGEKLFF. As DNA, the CDR3 is TGCGCCAGCAGCTTGGTCGACCCGGCGGGTGAAAAACTGTTTTTT.

This chain connects TRBV9 to TRBJ1-6; the D gene is possibly TRBD1 (5 bases). The CDR3 consists of 13 residues. Germline V gene data show CDR1 as SGDLS and CDR2 as YYNGEE. Trimming took 7 bases from V and 6 from J, leaving 11 bases between them. CDR3 in DNA: TGTGCCAGCGGGGGGGAGGTTAATTCACCCCTCCACTTT. Translation gives CASGGEVNSPLHF.

This clone was recorded a few times. The chain combines TRBV21-1 with TRBJ2-1; the D call in the table, TRBD2, was not verified against the DNA. TRBV21-1 is a pseudogene. This CDR3 comprises 21 residues. The CDR3, as DNA: TGTGCCAGCAGCAAAATTTCACATACCGGGACTAGCGGGGGGGCCCGGGATGAGCAGTTCTTC. It specifies CASSKISHTGTSGGARDEQFF.

The V gene is TRBV27, the J gene TRBJ1-2; 7 positions match TRBD1. Germline-derived CDR1 and CDR2 are MNHEY and SMNVEV (reference sequence). Trimming took 6 bases from V and 3 from J; bases not matched to a gene: 7. The CDR3 runs 14 residues. The CDR3 reads CASRALGGYYGYTF. The CDR3 DNA reads as TGTGCCAGCAGGGCTCTAGGGGGCTACTATGGCTACACCTTC.

This chain joins TRBV4-3 and TRBJ1-6, with D maybe TRBD1 (6 bases). The ends were cut back, 0 bases at V and 7 bases at J, with 16 bases in the middle. Per the germline V gene, CDR1 is LGHNA and CDR2 is YSLEER. The CDR3 is 17 amino acids. In nucleotides, the CDR3 is TGCGCCAGCAGCCAAGATAGGGGGTTTGGGGAAAATTCACCCCTCCACTTT. Encoded protein: CASSQDRGFGENSPLHF.

This clone has more than one count but fewer than ten. The rearrangement uses TRBV4-1 and TRBJ1-4; 8 bases are shared with TRBD1. This CDR3 is built from 14 residues. Germline CDR1 and CDR2: MGHRA and YSYEKL. V lost 6 bases to trimming and J lost 8 bases; unmatched junction nucleotides: 8. Written as DNA, the CDR3 is TGCGCCAGCAGACCATCAGGGGGCTTGGAAAAACTGTTTTTT. Protein product: CASRPSGGLEKLFF.

The chain joins TRBV5-4 to TRBJ2-1; 7 nucleotides align to TRBD1. The CDR3 is 16 amino acids. Germline V lookup: CDR1 SGHNT, CDR2 YYREEE (reference sequence). The ends lost 1 base at V and 1 base at J; junction bases unmatched: 5. The CDR3 sequence is CASSLRDSLSYNEQFF. The CDR3 nucleotides are TGTGCCAGCAGCTTGCGGGACAGCCTTTCCTACAATGAGCAGTTCTTC.

The V call is TRBV15, the J call TRBJ2-1, with unresolved D. V lost 1 base and J 9 bases, leaving 7 bases between the germline ends. The V gene's germline CDR1 is LNHNV and CDR2 YYDKDF (reference sequence). This CDR3 has 12 residues. CDR3 sequence reads: CATSRAPSEQFF. The CDR3 DNA follows: TGTGCCACCAGCAGAGCCCCCAGTGAGCAGTTCTTC.

The chain combines TRBV7-9 with TRBJ1-4, with TRBD1 as a possible D gene (5 bases). This CDR3 has 15 residues. Per the germline V gene, CDR1 is SEHNR and CDR2 is FQNEAQ (reference sequence). Deletions cut 0 bases from V and 8 bases from J, with 13 bases between. The CDR3 coding sequence is TGTGCCAGCAGCTTAGCTGGGGAGGGGAAGGAAAAACTGTTTTTT. Translation: CASSLAGEGKEKLFF.

The chain recombines TRBV9 with TRBJ2-3; TRBD2 agrees at 10 bases. The CDR3 consists of 18 residues. Unmatched junction bases numbered 12, after V lost 1 base and J lost 4 bases. The V gene's germline CDR1 is SGDLS and CDR2 YYNGEE. CDR3 sequence (DNA): TGTGCCAGCAGCGTAAAGAGCGGGGGGGCCGTAGGCCCAGATACGCAGTATTTT. Its protein is CASSVKSGGAVGPDTQYF.

The J gene is TRBJ1-1, the V gene TRBV27, with 12 bases identical to TRBD1. The V gene end was trimmed by 5 bases and the J gene end by 8 bases; junction bases not matched to a gene: 6. This CDR3 comprises 14 residues. Germline V CDR1 and CDR2: MNHEY, SMNVEV (reference sequence). DNA for the CDR3: TGTGCCAGCAGTCGCTATGGGACAGGGGGCGAAGCTTTCTTT. Protein product: CASSRYGTGGEAFF.

The rearrangement uses TRBV7-8 and TRBJ2-5, with 8 bases identical to TRBD1. Trimming removed 0 bases from V and 7 bases from J; junction bases left unmatched: 10. The CDR3 is 16 amino acids. Germline assignment: CDR1 SGHVS and CDR2 FQNEAQ. The chain's CDR3 is CASSLARDRFYGTQYF. Written as DNA, the CDR3 is TGTGCCAGCAGCTTAGCCCGGGACAGGTTTTACGGGACCCAGTACTTC. The whole variable domain, remainder taken from reference TRBV7-8 and TRBJ2-5, is GAGVSQSPRYKVAKRGQDVALRCDPISGHVSLFWYQQALGQGPEFLTYFQNEAQLDKSGLPSDRFFAERPEGSVSTLKIQRTQQEDSAVYLCASSLARDRFYGTQYFGPGTRLLVL.

The chain carries TRBV30 and TRBJ1-4; 7 bases agree with TRBD1. This CDR3 comprises 14 residues. Germline trimming cut 0 bases from V and 7 bases from J; bases unmatched to any gene: 5. Per the germline V gene, CDR1 is GTSNPN and CDR2 is SVGIG (reference sequence). The CDR3 here is CAWSVEGAGEKLFF. In nucleotides, the CDR3 is TGTGCCTGGAGTGTAGAGGGGGCGGGTGAAAAACTGTTTTTT. Variable domain in full (rest from reference TRBV30 and TRBJ1-4): SQTIHQWPATLVQPVGSPLSLECTVEGTSNPNLYWYRQAAGRGLQLLFYSVGIGQISSEVPQNLSASRPQDRQFILSSKKLLLSDSGFYLCAWSVEGAGEKLFFGSGTQLSVL.

The table lists this clone with a few counts. V is TRBV7-2 and J is TRBJ2-7, with D tentatively TRBD2 (5 bases). V lost 5 bases to trimming and J lost 3 bases, with 8 bases between them. The CDR3 has 12 residues. CDR1 SGHTA and CDR2 FQGNSA come from the germline V gene. The CDR3 DNA reads as TGTGCCAGCAGCATGGAGGACTACGAGCAGTACTTC. The encoded protein is CASSMEDYEQYF.

This clone came up a few times. The rearrangement uses TRBV19 and TRBJ2-7; 8 bases align to TRBD2. This CDR3 spans 17 amino acids. The V and J ends lost 0 bases and 5 bases, in that order; junction bases with no gene match: 12. The V gene's germline CDR1 is LNHDA and CDR2 SQIVND (reference sequence). The CDR3 nucleotides are TGTGCCAGTAGTATAGATCGGGGCGGGAGGACAAGGCACGAGCAGTACTTC. Translation gives CASSIDRGGRTRHEQYF.

V usage is TRBV18 and J usage is TRBJ1-4; no clear D gene. Trimming removed 3 bases from V and 7 bases from J, with 6 bases in between. The CDR3 contains 12 residues. Looked up from germline, CDR1 is KGHSH and CDR2 is LQKENI. For the CDR3, the DNA is TGTGCCAGCTCACCGCGGGCTGAAAAACTGTTTTTT. Encoded protein: CASSPRAEKLFF.

The chain is built from TRBV18 and TRBJ1-6; D gene unclear. Germline loops: CDR1 KGHSH, CDR2 LQKENI. Trimming pared 3 bases from V and 5 bases from J, leaving 8 bases between. This CDR3 is 14 amino acids long. DNA for the CDR3: TGTGCCAGCTCACCTGGGCTTAATAATTCACCCCTCCACTTT. Its translation is CASSPGLNNSPLHF.

The genes are TRBV12-2 and TRBJ2-1; the tabulated D call, TRBD2, remains unverified against the DNA. TRBV12-2 counts as a pseudogene. The CDR3 spans 16 residues. The DNA of the CDR3 is TGTGCAAGTCGCTTAGCGACGGGCGACGGGGTCAATGAGCAGTTCTTC. Translated: CASRLATGDGVNEQFF.